This entry is about one TCR beta chain. What it recognizes is unknown. The sample originates from a study of shared clonotypes between healthy human individuals. Study overall: The study drew on two women and a few men aged 18 to 49 as donors.

Splitting of CD4+ cells produced CD45RA+ naive and CD45RA-negative memory subsets. CDR3 length equals 13 residues. The germline V and J ends were trimmed by 2 bases and 7 bases, with 12 bases remaining between them. Per germline, CDR1 LGHNA and CDR2 YSLEER. General study findings and limits: Clonotype sharing among the donors was expected to vary with sequencing depth.

Using immunoSEQ multiplex PCR, the repertoire was profiled, and TCRdb retains in-frame clones only, with some absent. The sample lists approximately 980,000 clones; around three quarters were seen once. Sample: memory CD4+ T cells sorted from blood. Subset specified: CD45RA-negative fraction. This sequence originates from a man younger than 30 in good health. V gene TRBV4-3 combines with J gene TRBJ2-7; D is uncertain. In DNA form, the CDR3 reads TGCGCCAGCAGCCAATCCCTGGTGGGAGAGCAGTACTTC. It is translated as CASSQSLVGEQYF.